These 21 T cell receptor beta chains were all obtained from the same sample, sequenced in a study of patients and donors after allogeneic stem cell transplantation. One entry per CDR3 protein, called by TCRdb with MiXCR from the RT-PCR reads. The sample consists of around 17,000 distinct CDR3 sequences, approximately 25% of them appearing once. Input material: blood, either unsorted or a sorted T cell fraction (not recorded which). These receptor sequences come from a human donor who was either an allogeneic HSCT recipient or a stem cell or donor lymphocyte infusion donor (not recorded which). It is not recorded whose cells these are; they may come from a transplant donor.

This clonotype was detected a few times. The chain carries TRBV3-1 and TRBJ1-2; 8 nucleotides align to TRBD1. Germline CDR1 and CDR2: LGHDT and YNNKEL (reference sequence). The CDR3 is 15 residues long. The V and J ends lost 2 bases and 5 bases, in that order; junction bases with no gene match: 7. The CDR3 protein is CASSQRDRQLYGYTF. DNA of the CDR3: TGTGCCAGCAGCCAACGGGACAGGCAGCTGTATGGCTACACCTTC.

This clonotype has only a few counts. The CDR3 sequence: CASSQDLRTGLSKNIQYF. The DNA for the CDR3 is TGTGCCAGCAGCCAAGATCTCCGGACAGGGTTGAGCAAAAACATTCAGTACTTC. This chain links TRBV3-1 with TRBJ2-4, with TRBD1 matching 8 bases. V lost 0 bases and J lost 3; bases outside the gene matches: 10. The length of the CDR3 is 18 residues. CDR1 LGHDT and CDR2 YNNKEL come from the germline V gene (reference sequence).

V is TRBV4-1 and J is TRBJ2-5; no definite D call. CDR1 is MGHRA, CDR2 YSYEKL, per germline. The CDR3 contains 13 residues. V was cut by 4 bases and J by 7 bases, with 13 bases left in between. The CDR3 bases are TGCGCCAGCAGCCTTCTGGGCCTAGGGACCCAGTACTTC. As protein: CASSLLGLGTQYF.

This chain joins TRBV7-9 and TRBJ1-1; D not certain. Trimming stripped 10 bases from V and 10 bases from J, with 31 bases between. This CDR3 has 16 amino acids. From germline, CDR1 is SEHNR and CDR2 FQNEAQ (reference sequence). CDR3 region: CATEGADPSSLAVAFF. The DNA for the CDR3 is TGTGCCACCGAGGGAGCCGATCCATCCTCATTAGCCGTAGCTTTCTTT.

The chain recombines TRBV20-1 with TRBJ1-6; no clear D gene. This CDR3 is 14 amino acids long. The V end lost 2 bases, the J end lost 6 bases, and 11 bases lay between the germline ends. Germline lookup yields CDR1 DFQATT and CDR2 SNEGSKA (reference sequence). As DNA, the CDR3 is TGCAGTGCTAGAAGGAGCGGCAGTAATTCACCCCTCCACTTT. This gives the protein CSARRSGSNSPLHF.

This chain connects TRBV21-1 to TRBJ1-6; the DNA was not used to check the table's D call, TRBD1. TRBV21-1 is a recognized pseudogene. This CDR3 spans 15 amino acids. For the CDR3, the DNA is TGTGCCAGCACCCCGGGACCTTCCAGGAGGTCACCCCTCCACTTT. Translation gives CASTPGPSRRSPLHF.

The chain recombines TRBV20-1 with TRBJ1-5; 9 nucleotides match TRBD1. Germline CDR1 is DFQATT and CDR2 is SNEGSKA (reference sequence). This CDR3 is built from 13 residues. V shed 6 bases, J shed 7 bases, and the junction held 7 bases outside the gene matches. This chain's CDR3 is CSARTGVRQPQHF. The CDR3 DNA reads TGCAGTGCGCGGACAGGGGTTAGGCAGCCCCAGCATTTT.

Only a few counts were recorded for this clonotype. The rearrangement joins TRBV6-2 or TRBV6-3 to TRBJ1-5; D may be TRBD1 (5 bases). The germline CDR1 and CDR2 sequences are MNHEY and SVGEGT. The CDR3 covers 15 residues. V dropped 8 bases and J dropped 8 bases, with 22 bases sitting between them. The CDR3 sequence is CASAPGRLGPEPQHF. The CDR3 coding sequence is TGTGCCAGCGCCCCGGGTCGTCTGGGGCCGGAGCCCCAGCATTTT.

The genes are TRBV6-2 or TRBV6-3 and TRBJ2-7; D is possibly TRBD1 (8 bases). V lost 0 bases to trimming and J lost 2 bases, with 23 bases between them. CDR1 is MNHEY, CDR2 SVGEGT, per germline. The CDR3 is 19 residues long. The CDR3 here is CASSYSNRAGDRSPYEQYF. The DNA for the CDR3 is TGTGCCAGCAGTTACTCGAATCGGGCGGGGGACAGGTCCCCCTACGAGCAGTACTTC.

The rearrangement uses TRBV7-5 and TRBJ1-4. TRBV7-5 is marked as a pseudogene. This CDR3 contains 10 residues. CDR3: CISGQRKTVF. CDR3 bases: TGTATCTCAGGCCAACGAAAAACTGTTTTT.

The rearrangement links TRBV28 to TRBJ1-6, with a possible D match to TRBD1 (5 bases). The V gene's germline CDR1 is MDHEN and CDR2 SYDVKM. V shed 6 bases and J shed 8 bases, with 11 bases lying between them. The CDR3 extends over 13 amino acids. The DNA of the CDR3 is TGTGCCAGCAGGGCCAGGGTTGATTCACCCCTCCACTTT. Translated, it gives CASRARVDSPLHF.

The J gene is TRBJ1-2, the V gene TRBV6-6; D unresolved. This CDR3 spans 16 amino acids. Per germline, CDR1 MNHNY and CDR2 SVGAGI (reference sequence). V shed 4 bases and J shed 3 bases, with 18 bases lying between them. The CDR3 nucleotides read TGTGCCAGCAGTTCATACATGCACAAGTTCGACTATGGCTACACCTTC. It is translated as CASSSYMHKFDYGYTF.

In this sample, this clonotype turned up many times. The CDR3 is CSVGRNSGNTIYF. CDR3 DNA: TGCAGCGTTGGGCGGAACTCTGGAAACACCATATATTTT. The V and J genes are TRBV29-1 and TRBJ1-3; the D is unclear. This CDR3 region has 13 residues. Germline CDR1 SQVTM, CDR2 ANQGSEA. V was shortened by 4 bases and J by 0 bases, with 7 bases between the two germline ends. Looking up the rest from reference TRBV29-1 and TRBJ1-3 gives the full variable domain: SAVISQKPSRDICQRGTSLTIQCQVDSQVTMMFWYRQQPGQSLTLIATANQGSEATYESGFVIDKFPISRPNLTFSTLTVSNMSPEDSSIYLCSVGRNSGNTIYFGEGSWLTVV.

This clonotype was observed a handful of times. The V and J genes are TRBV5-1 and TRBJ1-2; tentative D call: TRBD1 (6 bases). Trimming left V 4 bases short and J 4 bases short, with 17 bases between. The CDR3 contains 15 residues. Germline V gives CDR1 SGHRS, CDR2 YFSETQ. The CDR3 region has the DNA TGCGCCAGCAGCGCCCGGACAGTTGGGGCCTATGGCTACACCTTC. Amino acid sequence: CASSARTVGAYGYTF. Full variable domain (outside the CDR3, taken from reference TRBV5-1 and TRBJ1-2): KAGVTQTPRYLIKTRGQQVTLSCSPISGHRSVSWYQQTPGQGLQFLFEYFSETQRNKGNFPGRFSGRQFSNSRSEMNVSTLELGDSALYLCASSARTVGAYGYTFGSGTRLTVV.

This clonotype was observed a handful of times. The CDR3 region has the DNA TGTGCCAGCTCACCACGAGGAACCGGGCCTCGAAAACTGTTTTTT. Protein sequence: CASSPRGTGPRKLFF. J is TRBJ1-4 and V is TRBV18; D is ambiguous. Trimming left V 1 base short and J 10 bases short, with 16 bases between. This CDR3 is 15 amino acids long. Germline CDR1 reads KGHSH; CDR2 reads LQKENI.

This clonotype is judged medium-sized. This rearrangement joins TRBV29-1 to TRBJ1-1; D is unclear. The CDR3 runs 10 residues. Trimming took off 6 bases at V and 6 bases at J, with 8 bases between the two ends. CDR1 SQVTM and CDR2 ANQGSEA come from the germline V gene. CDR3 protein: CSVQTAEAFF. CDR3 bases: TGCAGCGTGCAAACGGCTGAAGCTTTCTTT. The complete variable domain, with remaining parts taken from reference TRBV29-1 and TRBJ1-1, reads SAVISQKPSRDICQRGTSLTIQCQVDSQVTMMFWYRQQPGQSLTLIATANQGSEATYESGFVIDKFPISRPNLTFSTLTVSNMSPEDSSIYLCSVQTAEAFFGQGTRLTVV.

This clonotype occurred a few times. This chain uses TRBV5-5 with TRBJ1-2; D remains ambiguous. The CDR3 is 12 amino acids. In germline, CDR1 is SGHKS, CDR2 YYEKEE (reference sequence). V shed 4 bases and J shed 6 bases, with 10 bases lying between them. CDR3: CASSRRENGYTF. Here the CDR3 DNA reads TGTGCCAGCAGCCGGCGGGAGAATGGCTACACCTTC.

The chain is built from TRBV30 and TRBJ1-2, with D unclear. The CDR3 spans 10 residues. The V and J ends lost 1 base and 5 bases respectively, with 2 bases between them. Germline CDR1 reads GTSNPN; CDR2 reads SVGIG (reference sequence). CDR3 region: CAWSGYGYTF. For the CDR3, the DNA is TGTGCCTGGAGTGGATATGGCTACACCTTC.

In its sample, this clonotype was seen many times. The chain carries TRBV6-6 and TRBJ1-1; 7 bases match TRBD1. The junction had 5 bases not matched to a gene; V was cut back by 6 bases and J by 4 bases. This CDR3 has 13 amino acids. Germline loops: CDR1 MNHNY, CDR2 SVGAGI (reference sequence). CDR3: CASRRQGITEAFF. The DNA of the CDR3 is TGTGCCAGCAGGCGACAGGGAATCACTGAAGCTTTCTTT.

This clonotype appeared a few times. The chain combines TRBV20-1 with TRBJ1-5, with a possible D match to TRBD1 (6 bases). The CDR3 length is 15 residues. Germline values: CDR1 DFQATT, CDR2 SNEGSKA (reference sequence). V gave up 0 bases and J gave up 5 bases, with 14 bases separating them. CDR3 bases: TGCAGTGCTAGAGAGACAGGAGAAGTTTATCAGCCCCAGCATTTT. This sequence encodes CSARETGEVYQPQHF.

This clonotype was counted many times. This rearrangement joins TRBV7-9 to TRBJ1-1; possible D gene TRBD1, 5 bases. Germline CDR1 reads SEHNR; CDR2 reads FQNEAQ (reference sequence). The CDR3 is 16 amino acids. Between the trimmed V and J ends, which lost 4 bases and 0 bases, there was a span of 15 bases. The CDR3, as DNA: TGTGCCAGCAGCTCGACAGAGTTTCCGATGAACACTGAAGCTTTCTTT. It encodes CASSSTEFPMNTEAFF.